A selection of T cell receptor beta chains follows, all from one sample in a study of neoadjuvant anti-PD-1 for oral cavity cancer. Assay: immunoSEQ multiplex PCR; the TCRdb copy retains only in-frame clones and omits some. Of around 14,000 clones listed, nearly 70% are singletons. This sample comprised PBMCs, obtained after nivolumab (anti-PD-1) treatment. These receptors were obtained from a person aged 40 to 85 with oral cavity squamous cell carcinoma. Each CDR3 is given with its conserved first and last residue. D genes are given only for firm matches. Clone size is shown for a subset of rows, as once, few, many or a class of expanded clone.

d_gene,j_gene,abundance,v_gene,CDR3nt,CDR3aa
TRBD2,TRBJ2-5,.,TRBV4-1,TGCGCCAGCAGCCATCGTCTCCTACTAGCGGGAGGGCCTCCTATACAAGAGACCCAGTACTTC,CASSHRLLLAGGPPIQETQYF
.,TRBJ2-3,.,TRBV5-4,TGTGCCAGCAGCTTCGGGGGAACTAGCACAGATACGCAGTATTTT,CASSFGGTSTDTQYF
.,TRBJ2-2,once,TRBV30,TGTGCCTGGAGTTTAGGACCCACGCGCTCCGCCGGGGAGCTGTTTTTT,CAWSLGPTRSAGELFF
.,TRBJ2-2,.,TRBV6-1,TGTGCCAGCAGTGACCTGGGGGCCGGGCACACCGGGGAGCTGTTTTTT,CASSDLGAGHTGELFF
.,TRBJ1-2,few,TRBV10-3,TGTGCCATCAGCTGGCAGGCGGATAACTATGGCTACACCTTC,CAISWQADNYGYTF
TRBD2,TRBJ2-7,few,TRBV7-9,TGTGCCAGCAGCCACCGGGACTATACTTACGAGCAGTACTTC,CASSHRDYTYEQYF
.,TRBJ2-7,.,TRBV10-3,TGTGCCATCAGTGAGTCGGCAGACTACGAGCAGTACTTC,CAISESADYEQYF
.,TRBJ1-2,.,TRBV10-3,TGTGCCATCAGTGAAGGGGGGGACTATGGCTACACCTTC,CAISEGGDYGYTF
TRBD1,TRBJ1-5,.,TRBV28,TGTGCCAGCAGTCGGGACAGGGGAGGCCAGCCCCAGCATTTT,CASSRDRGGQPQHF
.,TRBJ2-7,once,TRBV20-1,TGCAGTGCTCCCCGGACAGACTCACAGTACTTC,CSAPRTDSQYF
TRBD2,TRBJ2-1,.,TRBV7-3,TGTGCCAGCAGCTTAACCCAACTAGCGTCCCAGTTCTTC,CASSLTQLASQFF
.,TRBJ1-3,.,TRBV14,TGTGCCAGCAGCTCACGACAGACCGCGTACTCTGGAAACACCATATATTTT,CASSSRQTAYSGNTIYF
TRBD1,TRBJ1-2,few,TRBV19,TGTGCCACCGCGGGACAGGGGGCGGATGGCTACACCTTC,CATAGQGADGYTF
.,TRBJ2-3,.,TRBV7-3,TGTGCCAGCAGCCTCAGCGGCGGAAGAGGGGCAGATACGCAGTATTTT,CASSLSGGRGADTQYF
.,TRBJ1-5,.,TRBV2,TGTGCCAGCAGTCAGAATCACGGTAGCAATCAGCCCCAGCATTTT,CASSQNHGSNQPQHF
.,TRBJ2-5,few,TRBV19,TGTGCCAGTAGTAAGAGGGCTGGGCAAGAGACCCAGTACTTC,CASSKRAGQETQYF
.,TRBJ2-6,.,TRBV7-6,TGTGCCTCCGCAGCTGGGGCCAACGTCCTGACTTTC,CASAAGANVLTF
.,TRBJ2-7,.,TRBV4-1,TGCGCCAGCAGCCAAGCCAGGGAGCAGTACTTC,CASSQAREQYF
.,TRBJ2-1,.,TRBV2,TGTGCCAGCAGTGAGAGACTCACTCCGGGTGAGCAGTTCTTC,CASSERLTPGEQFF
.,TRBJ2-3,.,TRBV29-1,TGCAGCGTTGAGGCAGGGGTCCGTCCAGATACGCAGTATTTT,CSVEAGVRPDTQYF
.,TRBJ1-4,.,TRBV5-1,TGCGCCAGCAGCTACGGCCCGAGTGCAACTAATGAAAAACTGTTTTTT,CASSYGPSATNEKLFF
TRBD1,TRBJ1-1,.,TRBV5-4,TGTGCCAGCAGCTCTTTTACAGGGGTAGGGACTGAAGCTTTCTTT,CASSSFTGVGTEAFF
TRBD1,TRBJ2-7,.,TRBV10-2,TGCGCCAGCAGGGGACAGGTCGGGGGGCAGTACTTC,CASRGQVGGQYF
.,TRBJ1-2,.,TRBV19,TGTGCCAGTAGTATTAAGGACTATGGCTACACCTTC,CASSIKDYGYTF
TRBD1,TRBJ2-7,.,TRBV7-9,TGTGCCAGCAGCTTAGTGGGACAGGGTCTAGGCGAGCAGTACTTC,CASSLVGQGLGEQYF
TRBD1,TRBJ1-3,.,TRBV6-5,TGTGCCAGCAGTTTAATACAGGGGGCGACTGGAAACACCATATATTTT,CASSLIQGATGNTIYF
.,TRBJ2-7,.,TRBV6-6,TGTGCCAGCAGTGGCGTAACTGTCTCCCCCTACGAGCAGTACTTC,CASSGVTVSPYEQYF
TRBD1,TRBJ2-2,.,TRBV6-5,TGTGCCAGCAGTGGACAGGGAGCCGGGGAGCTGTTTTTT,CASSGQGAGELFF
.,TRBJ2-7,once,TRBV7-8,TGTGCCAGCAGCTTAGGCGGGCCCTACGAGCAGTACTTC,CASSLGGPYEQYF
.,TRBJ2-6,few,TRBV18,TGTGCCAGCTCACCGACGACTCGATCTTCTGGGGCCAACGTCCTGACTTTC,CASSPTTRSSGANVLTF
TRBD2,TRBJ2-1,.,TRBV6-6,TGTGCCAGCAGTTACGGGCTAGCGGGATCCAATGAGCAGTTCTTC,CASSYGLAGSNEQFF
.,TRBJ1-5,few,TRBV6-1,TGTGCCAGCAGTGTTCAGACTGAACAGCCCCAGCATTTT,CASSVQTEQPQHF
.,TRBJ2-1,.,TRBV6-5,TGTGCCAGCAGTTACGCCGGCAGGGGCGTCAATGAGCAGTTCTTC,CASSYAGRGVNEQFF
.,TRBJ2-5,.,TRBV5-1,TGCGCCAGCAGCTTGGCCGGAGGGGGGCAAGAGACCCAGTACTTC,CASSLAGGGQETQYF
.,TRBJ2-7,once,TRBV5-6,TGTGCCAGCAGCTCTCTCTACGAGCAGTACTTC,CASSSLYEQYF
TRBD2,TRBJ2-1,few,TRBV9,TGTGCCAGCAGCGTAGGGACTAGCGTGACCTACAATGAGCAGTTCTTC,CASSVGTSVTYNEQFF
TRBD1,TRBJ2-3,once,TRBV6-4,TGTGCCAGCAGTGACACAGGGGGCACAGATACGCAGTATTTT,CASSDTGGTDTQYF
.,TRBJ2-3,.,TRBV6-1,TGTGCCAGCAGTGCCCCAGGGTTAGGTACGCAGTATTTT,CASSAPGLGTQYF
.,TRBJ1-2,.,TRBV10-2,TGCGCCAGCGCTACAGGGAACTATGGCTACACCTTC,CASATGNYGYTF
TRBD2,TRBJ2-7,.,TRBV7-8,TGTGCCAGCAGCTTAGAATCGGGACTAGCGGGAGGTGCTTCCTACGAGCAGTACTTC,CASSLESGLAGGASYEQYF
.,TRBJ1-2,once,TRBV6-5,TGTGCCAGCAGACCCCAGGAAGACGGCTACACCTTC,CASRPQEDGYTF
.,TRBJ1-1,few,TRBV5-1,TGCGCCAGCAGCGTGACAGCACTGAACACTGAAGCTTTCTTT,CASSVTALNTEAFF